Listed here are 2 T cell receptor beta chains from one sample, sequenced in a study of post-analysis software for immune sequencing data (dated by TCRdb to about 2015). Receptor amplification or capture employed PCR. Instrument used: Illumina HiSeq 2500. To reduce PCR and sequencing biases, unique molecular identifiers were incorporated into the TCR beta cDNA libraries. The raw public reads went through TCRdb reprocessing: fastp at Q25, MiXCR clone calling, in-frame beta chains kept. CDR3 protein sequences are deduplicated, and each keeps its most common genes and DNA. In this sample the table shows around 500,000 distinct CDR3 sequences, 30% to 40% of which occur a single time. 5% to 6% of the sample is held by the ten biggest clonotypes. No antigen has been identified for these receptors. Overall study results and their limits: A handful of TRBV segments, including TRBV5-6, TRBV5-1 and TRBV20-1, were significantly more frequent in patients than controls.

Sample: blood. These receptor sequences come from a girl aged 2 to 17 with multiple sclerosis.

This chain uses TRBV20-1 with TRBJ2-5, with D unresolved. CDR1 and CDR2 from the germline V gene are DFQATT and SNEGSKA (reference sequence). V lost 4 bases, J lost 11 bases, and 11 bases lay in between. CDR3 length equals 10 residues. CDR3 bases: TGCAGTGCTACGGCCGGTGAGCAGTACTTC. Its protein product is CSATAGEQYF.

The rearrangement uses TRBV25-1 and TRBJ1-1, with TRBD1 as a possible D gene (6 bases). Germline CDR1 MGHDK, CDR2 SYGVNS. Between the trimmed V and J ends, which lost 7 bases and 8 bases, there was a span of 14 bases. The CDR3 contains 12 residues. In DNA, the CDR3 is TGTGCCAGCACCGACAGGAGTAAGGAAGCTTTCTTT. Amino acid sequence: CASTDRSKEAFF.